The 8 T cell receptor beta chains given below trace back to one sample, sequenced in a study of cytomegalovirus exposure and HLA in healthy donors (dated by TCRdb to 2017 to 2019). Libraries were prepared through the immunoSEQ multiplex PCR assay. For the multiplex PCR, a mixture combining 60 forward primers for TCR Vbeta segments and 13 reverse primers for TCR Jbeta segments was used. TCRdb's version of the immuneACCESS table is confined to in-frame rearrangements and falls short of the full clone set. An unresolved V gene accounts for under half of the shortfall where checked; the remainder is of unknown origin. Recorded for this sample are roughly 170,000 clones; 80% to 85% of them occurred a single time. The ten largest account for 2.2% of the sample. Sequences were obtained from PBMCs. The receptors here all came from a woman aged 30 to 39 in good health and CMV-seronegative.

The chain couples TRBV6-1 to TRBJ2-5, with D perhaps matching TRBD1 (6 bases). V shed 8 bases and J shed 1 base, with 11 bases lying between them. This CDR3 has 13 amino acids. Looked up from germline, CDR1 is MNHNS and CDR2 is SASEGT. The CDR3 loop is CASGADSQETQYF. The CDR3 DNA reads as TGTGCCAGCGGGGCGGACAGCCAAGAGACCCAGTACTTC.

The chain carries TRBV7-6 and TRBJ1-1, with 8 positions matching TRBD1. This CDR3 has 13 residues. The V segment lost 1 base and the J segment 7 bases; nucleotides outside the gene matches: 2. Germline CDR1 and CDR2: SGHVS and FNYEAQ. CDR3 sequence (DNA): TGTGCCAGCAGCTTAGTCGGACAGGGTGAAGCTTTCTTT. Translating gives CASSLVGQGEAFF.

The chain links TRBV28 to TRBJ2-2; 7 bases line up with TRBD2. V was clipped by 1 base and J by 5 bases; unmatched bases: 7. The CDR3 is 16 amino acids. Germline CDR1 MDHEN, CDR2 SYDVKM. The CDR3 loop reads CASSLLAAGYTGELFF. Here the CDR3 DNA reads TGTGCCAGCAGTTTATTGGCAGCGGGATATACCGGGGAGCTGTTTTTT.

The chain links TRBV10-3 to TRBJ2-1; D remains ambiguous. Germline assignment: CDR1 ENHRY and CDR2 SYGVKD. The length of the CDR3 is 11 residues. V gave up 0 bases and J gave up 12 bases, with 6 bases separating them. This chain's CDR3 is CAISESYGQFF. The CDR3, as DNA: TGTGCCATCAGTGAGTCATACGGGCAGTTCTTC.

The V and J genes are TRBV7-2 and TRBJ2-7; TRBD1 matches 8 bases. The trim removed 5 bases at V and 5 bases at J, leaving 8 bases unmatched. The CDR3 totals 14 residues. Germline V gene lookup returns CDR1 SGHTA and CDR2 FQGNSA. For the CDR3, the DNA is TGTGCCAGCAGCCCCCGGGACAGGCTGGACGAGCAGTACTTC. The encoded protein is CASSPRDRLDEQYF.

A note on this clone: One junction end does not reproduce the germline sequence, and a read error may be involved. The chain employs TRBV7-7 and TRBJ1-1, with D possibly matching TRBD1 (5 bases). This CDR3 spans 13 amino acids. Germline CDR1 SSHAT, CDR2 FNYEAQ (reference sequence). The CDR3 here is CASSLALTEKAFF. As DNA, the CDR3 is TGTGCTAGCAGCTTAGCCCTGACAGAGAAAGCTTTCTTT.

There are a few counts of this clone. This chain joins TRBV29-1 and TRBJ1-1; TRBD1 aligns across 8 bases. Germline trimming cut 4 bases from V and 1 base from J; bases unmatched to any gene: 5. This CDR3 is built from 14 residues. Germline V CDR1 and CDR2: SQVTM, ANQGSEA. This CDR3 is CSVGQGAANTEAFF. CDR3 coding DNA: TGCAGCGTTGGGCAGGGGGCCGCGAACACTGAAGCTTTCTTT. The whole variable domain, remainder taken from reference TRBV29-1 and TRBJ1-1, is SAVISQKPSRDICQRGTSLTIQCQVDSQVTMMFWYRQQPGQSLTLIATANQGSEATYESGFVIDKFPISRPNLTFSTLTVSNMSPEDSSIYLCSVGQGAANTEAFFGQGTRLTVV.

The genes are TRBV21-1 and TRBJ2-7; TRBD2, the table's D call, was not compared with the DNA. TRBV21-1 is a listed pseudogene. The length of the CDR3 is 16 residues. The CDR3 sequence: CASRRPEWGKDYEQYF. The DNA of the CDR3 is TGTGCCAGCCGGAGGCCCGAGTGGGGTAAAGACTACGAGCAGTACTTC.